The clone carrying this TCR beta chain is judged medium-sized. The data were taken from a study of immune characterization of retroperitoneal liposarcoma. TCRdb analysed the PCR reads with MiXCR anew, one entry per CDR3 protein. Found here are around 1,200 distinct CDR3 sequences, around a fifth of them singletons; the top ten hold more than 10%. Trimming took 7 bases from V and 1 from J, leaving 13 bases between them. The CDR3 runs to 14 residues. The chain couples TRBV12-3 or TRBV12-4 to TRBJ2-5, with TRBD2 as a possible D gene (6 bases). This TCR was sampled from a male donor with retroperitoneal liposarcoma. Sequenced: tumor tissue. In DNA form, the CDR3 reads TGTGCCAGCACCTTGGGGGGTTCCCAAGAGACCCAGTACTTC. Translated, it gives CASTLGGSQETQYF.